This T cell receptor (beta chain) came from a study of blood T cells in healthy people across ages. Each donor's blood draw was approximately 10 milliliters of peripheral blood. Using a J-beta primer mix together with a sample-barcoded 5' primer, a second PCR was run for roughly 6 to 12 cycles. One entry per CDR3 protein results from TCRdb running MiXCR on the 5' RACE reads. The table includes approximately 680,000 distinct CDR3 sequences, about 32% detected once. The germline gives CDR1 SQVTM, CDR2 ANQGSEA. Trimming cost V 7 bases and J 6 bases, with 18 bases left between them. The CDR3 is 13 residues long.

The sample comprised blood. The chain has TRBV29-1 and TRBJ1-1; D might be TRBD1 (5 bases). The clonotype was recovered from a woman at least 80 years old in good health. CDR3 DNA: TGCAGCGGTCAGTCGGGGGGAATCCCTGAAGCTTTCTTT. It translates to CSGQSGGIPEAFF.